This T cell receptor (beta chain) emerged from a study of cytomegalovirus exposure and HLA in healthy donors. On the study more broadly: An early release of data contained around 80 million unique TCRs, which came from HLA-typed donors.

There are a few counts of this clone. Its antigen is not identified. A multiplex PCR was run with 60 Vbeta primers and 13 Jbeta primers. In the original analysis: In a later analysis, some 80 million unique TCR beta chains included roughly 11 million shared by two or more donors. Data came from immunoSEQ multiplex PCR; TCRdb stores just in-frame clones and leaves some out. That table is the source of V, J and clone size, and D and trimming were worked out from the DNA. The sample has 150,000 to 180,000 clones, around 79% seen once. CDR1 and CDR2 from the germline V gene are SGDLS and YYNGEE. The CDR3 covers 14 residues. V was cut by 3 bases and J by 7 bases, with 15 bases left in between. Whole-study findings and limits: Later analysis demonstrated an association between a missense DCLRE1C variant and TCR beta V- and J-gene trimming. Cytomegalovirus-associated TCR beta chains were listed, numbering roughly 150.

The V gene is TRBV9, the J gene TRBJ2-3, with D perhaps TRBD1 (6 bases). This TCR was recovered from a man younger than 40 in good health and CMV-seropositive. The sample was PBMCs. CDR3 coding DNA: TGTGCCAGCAGCGGCCGGGACACGGATAATACGCAGTATTTT. Residues: CASSGRDTDNTQYF.